The rows below give T cell receptor beta chains drawn from one sample of a study of shared clonotypes between healthy human individuals. Clones were read by immunoSEQ multiplex PCR, and TCRdb kept only the in-frame ones, dropping some. Of nearly 2 million clones in the sample, over 85% were seen once. Sequencing was done on a sample of naive CD8+ T cells sorted from blood. These receptors came from a man younger than 35 in good health. CDR3s include the opening cysteine and the closing phenylalanine or tryptophan. The order of the fields is CDR3 DNA, CDR3 protein, clone size, D gene, V gene, J gene. D genes are given only for firm matches. Expanded clones are given a class, and other clones once, few, many or no size at all.

CDR3nt: TGTGCCACAGCGGTTCTGGGAGGGACCGGGGAGCTGTTTTTT; CDR3aa: CATAVLGGTGELFF; abundance: .; d_gene: TRBD2; v_gene: TRBV19; j_gene: TRBJ2-2
CDR3nt: TGTGCCAGCAGCTTCTTGGGGAATGAGCAGTTCTTC; CDR3aa: CASSFLGNEQFF; abundance: .; d_gene: .; v_gene: TRBV11-2; j_gene: TRBJ2-1
CDR3nt: TGTGCCACCAGCAAGGATCTAGCGGGAGGGTTATATGAGCAGTTCTTC; CDR3aa: CATSKDLAGGLYEQFF; abundance: .; d_gene: TRBD2; v_gene: TRBV15; j_gene: TRBJ2-1
CDR3nt: TGTGCCAGCAGGACGAGGGGGGAGTCGTACGAGCAGTACTTC; CDR3aa: CASRTRGESYEQYF; abundance: .; d_gene: .; v_gene: TRBV13; j_gene: TRBJ2-7
CDR3nt: TGTGCCAGCAGCTTTGGAGGCCATGAGCAGTTCTTC; CDR3aa: CASSFGGHEQFF; abundance: .; d_gene: .; v_gene: TRBV7-2; j_gene: TRBJ2-1
CDR3nt: TGTGCCAGCAGTCTTCTCGGTGATTCACCCCTCCACTTT; CDR3aa: CASSLLGDSPLHF; abundance: few; d_gene: .; v_gene: TRBV27; j_gene: TRBJ1-6
CDR3nt: TGTGCCAGCAGTATTGACCCTGGTGAGCAGTTCTTC; CDR3aa: CASSIDPGEQFF; abundance: .; d_gene: .; v_gene: TRBV6-5; j_gene: TRBJ2-1
CDR3nt: TGTGCCAGCAGTCCTCTAGCGGGAGGGCCCGGGGAGCTGTTTTTT; CDR3aa: CASSPLAGGPGELFF; abundance: .; d_gene: TRBD2; v_gene: TRBV7-9; j_gene: TRBJ2-2
CDR3nt: TGTGCCAGCAGTCTGGGACAGGGATACACTGAAGCTTTCTTT; CDR3aa: CASSLGQGYTEAFF; abundance: .; d_gene: TRBD1; v_gene: TRBV27; j_gene: TRBJ1-1
CDR3nt: TGTGCCAGCAGCTTGGCCCCGGGACAGGGAGGAGAGCAGTACTTC; CDR3aa: CASSLAPGQGGEQYF; abundance: .; d_gene: TRBD1; v_gene: TRBV13; j_gene: TRBJ2-7
CDR3nt: TGTGCCACCAGCAGAGGGGGGGAGGATTATACGCAGTATTTT; CDR3aa: CATSRGGEDYTQYF; abundance: .; d_gene: .; v_gene: TRBV15; j_gene: TRBJ2-3
CDR3nt: TGTGCCAGCAGTGACGACCGGGACAGGGACGATCAGCCCCAGCATTTT; CDR3aa: CASSDDRDRDDQPQHF; abundance: .; d_gene: TRBD1; v_gene: TRBV6-1; j_gene: TRBJ1-5
CDR3nt: TGTGCCAGCAGTAGGGATCCCAAAAACATTCAGTACTTC; CDR3aa: CASSRDPKNIQYF; abundance: .; d_gene: .; v_gene: TRBV28; j_gene: TRBJ2-4
CDR3nt: TGTGCCAGCAGCGTAGACGGGGGGATAACCTCCTACAATGAGCAGTTCTTC; CDR3aa: CASSVDGGITSYNEQFF; abundance: .; d_gene: TRBD2; v_gene: TRBV9; j_gene: TRBJ2-1
CDR3nt: TGTGCCAGCAGCGTAGGAGAAGGGACAGGGGTTTCCGAGCAGTACTTC; CDR3aa: CASSVGEGTGVSEQYF; abundance: .; d_gene: TRBD1; v_gene: TRBV9; j_gene: TRBJ2-7
CDR3nt: TGCGCCAGCAGCCAGGCAACTGGGCCCCAGCATTTT; CDR3aa: CASSQATGPQHF; abundance: .; d_gene: .; v_gene: TRBV4-1; j_gene: TRBJ1-5
CDR3nt: TGTGCCAGCAGTTTGGATTCCAATCAGCCCCAGCATTTT; CDR3aa: CASSLDSNQPQHF; abundance: .; d_gene: .; v_gene: TRBV27; j_gene: TRBJ1-5
CDR3nt: TGTGCCAGCAGCACCAGCTATGACAGGGTAAGCTCCTACGAGCAGTACTTC; CDR3aa: CASSTSYDRVSSYEQYF; abundance: .; d_gene: TRBD1; v_gene: TRBV7-4; j_gene: TRBJ2-7
CDR3nt: TGCGCCAGCAGCCAAGAATTCGGGGGCGCTGGATATGGCTACACCTTC; CDR3aa: CASSQEFGGAGYGYTF; abundance: once; d_gene: .; v_gene: TRBV4-1; j_gene: TRBJ1-2
CDR3nt: TGTGCCAGTAGTATAGGCGGGGGAAGCACAGATACGCAGTATTTT; CDR3aa: CASSIGGGSTDTQYF; abundance: .; d_gene: TRBD2; v_gene: TRBV19; j_gene: TRBJ2-3
CDR3nt: TGCGCCAGCAGCCAAGTGTTGGCTCAAGAGACCCAGTACTTC; CDR3aa: CASSQVLAQETQYF; abundance: .; d_gene: .; v_gene: TRBV4-1; j_gene: TRBJ2-5
CDR3nt: TGTGCCAGCAGCTTAGACGGGAAACCCTACGAGCAGTACTTC; CDR3aa: CASSLDGKPYEQYF; abundance: .; d_gene: .; v_gene: TRBV7-9; j_gene: TRBJ2-7
CDR3nt: TGTGCCAGCGGCCAAGGGACAGCGTCCTACAATGAGCAGTTCTTC; CDR3aa: CASGQGTASYNEQFF; abundance: .; d_gene: TRBD1; v_gene: TRBV7-9; j_gene: TRBJ2-1
CDR3nt: TGTGCCAGCAGCGCAGGGACTAGCGGGAGTTACGAGCAGTACTTC; CDR3aa: CASSAGTSGSYEQYF; abundance: .; d_gene: TRBD2; v_gene: TRBV9; j_gene: TRBJ2-7
CDR3nt: TGTGCCTTTTCTCAGCGGGGGGGGACCTACGAGCAGTACTTC; CDR3aa: CAFSQRGGTYEQYF; abundance: .; d_gene: TRBD2; v_gene: TRBV30; j_gene: TRBJ2-7
CDR3nt: TGTGCCACGGGGGAGGCTGGGAGATCCTCCTACGAGCAGTACTTC; CDR3aa: CATGEAGRSSYEQYF; abundance: .; d_gene: .; v_gene: TRBV27; j_gene: TRBJ2-7
CDR3nt: TGTGCCTGGGGGGGACAGGGGCGCAATTCACCCCTCCACTTT; CDR3aa: CAWGGQGRNSPLHF; abundance: .; d_gene: TRBD1; v_gene: TRBV30; j_gene: TRBJ1-6
CDR3nt: TGCAGCGGACACGGGCCGGATTCCAAGCGGGAGAGTAATGAGCAGTTCTTC; CDR3aa: CSGHGPDSKRESNEQFF; abundance: .; d_gene: TRBD2; v_gene: TRBV29-1; j_gene: TRBJ2-1
CDR3nt: TGCAGCGTCCGGACCGACCCCTACGAGCAGTACTTC; CDR3aa: CSVRTDPYEQYF; abundance: once; d_gene: .; v_gene: TRBV29-1; j_gene: TRBJ2-7
CDR3nt: TGTGCCAGCAGCTTATGGTCCGGGTACGAGCAGTACTTC; CDR3aa: CASSLWSGYEQYF; abundance: .; d_gene: .; v_gene: TRBV11-1; j_gene: TRBJ2-7
CDR3nt: TGTGCCAGCAGCTTTCAAACGGACTACGAGCAGTACTTC; CDR3aa: CASSFQTDYEQYF; abundance: .; d_gene: .; v_gene: TRBV7-9; j_gene: TRBJ2-7
CDR3nt: TGCGCCAGCAGCCAAGACGACTACTACAATGAGCAGTTCTTC; CDR3aa: CASSQDDYYNEQFF; abundance: .; d_gene: .; v_gene: TRBV4-1; j_gene: TRBJ2-1
CDR3nt: TGTGCCAGCCTGGATCTCGGGTCCTACGAGCAGTACTTC; CDR3aa: CASLDLGSYEQYF; abundance: .; d_gene: .; v_gene: TRBV6-1; j_gene: TRBJ2-7
CDR3nt: TGTGCCAGCAGCTCGGCCGGACAGCACTACAATGAGCAGTTCTTC; CDR3aa: CASSSAGQHYNEQFF; abundance: .; d_gene: .; v_gene: TRBV7-9; j_gene: TRBJ2-1
CDR3nt: TGTGCCAGCTCTCCAGCGGTAGGTGGAGATACGCAGTATTTT; CDR3aa: CASSPAVGGDTQYF; abundance: .; d_gene: .; v_gene: TRBV18; j_gene: TRBJ2-3
CDR3nt: TGTGCCAGCAGTTACTCGACTAGCGGGAGACCATACGAGCAGTACTTC; CDR3aa: CASSYSTSGRPYEQYF; abundance: .; d_gene: TRBD2; v_gene: TRBV6-6; j_gene: TRBJ2-7
CDR3nt: TGTGCCAGCAGCTGGGAGCCGGGACAGGGGATTAATAATGAAAAACTGTTTTTT; CDR3aa: CASSWEPGQGINNEKLFF; abundance: .; d_gene: TRBD1; v_gene: TRBV5-4; j_gene: TRBJ1-4
CDR3nt: TGTGCCAGCATCCCGATTGTAGGGGGTTACGAGCAGTACTTC; CDR3aa: CASIPIVGGYEQYF; abundance: .; d_gene: .; v_gene: TRBV7-9; j_gene: TRBJ2-7
CDR3nt: TGTGCCAGCAGCTGGGACAGGGATACCTACAATGAGCAGTTCTTC; CDR3aa: CASSWDRDTYNEQFF; abundance: .; d_gene: TRBD1; v_gene: TRBV5-6; j_gene: TRBJ2-1
CDR3nt: TGTGCCAGCAGCTTCCGAGACCGGGCGTACAATGAGCAGTTCTTC; CDR3aa: CASSFRDRAYNEQFF; abundance: .; d_gene: .; v_gene: TRBV7-9; j_gene: TRBJ2-1
CDR3nt: TGTGCCACCAGCCGTGGGCCGGGGGGCGAGGGCTATGGCTACACCTTC; CDR3aa: CATSRGPGGEGYGYTF; abundance: .; d_gene: .; v_gene: TRBV15; j_gene: TRBJ1-2
CDR3nt: TGTGCCAGCAGTTCTGACTATGAAGGACAGGGGACCTACTACGAGCAGTACTTC; CDR3aa: CASSSDYEGQGTYYEQYF; abundance: .; d_gene: TRBD1; v_gene: TRBV28; j_gene: TRBJ2-7
CDR3nt: TGTGCCAGCAGTTACGATATTCCGTACGGAGATCAGCCCCAGCATTTT; CDR3aa: CASSYDIPYGDQPQHF; abundance: .; d_gene: .; v_gene: TRBV6-6; j_gene: TRBJ1-5
CDR3nt: TGTGCCAGCAGTGAAGCCTGGGGTATCAATGAAAAACTGTTTTTT; CDR3aa: CASSEAWGINEKLFF; abundance: .; d_gene: .; v_gene: TRBV6-1; j_gene: TRBJ1-4
CDR3nt: TGTGCCAGCAGCCCGGACACTACCTACGAGCAGTACTTC; CDR3aa: CASSPDTTYEQYF; abundance: .; d_gene: .; v_gene: TRBV2; j_gene: TRBJ2-7
CDR3nt: TGCGCCAGCAGCCAAGAGGGCTATGGGGGTACGCAGTATTTT; CDR3aa: CASSQEGYGGTQYF; abundance: .; d_gene: .; v_gene: TRBV4-1; j_gene: TRBJ2-3
CDR3nt: TGCGCCAGCAGCTTGGCCCCTTCCCCAGGGGAGCAGTACTTC; CDR3aa: CASSLAPSPGEQYF; abundance: .; d_gene: .; v_gene: TRBV5-1; j_gene: TRBJ2-7
CDR3nt: TGTGCCAGCAGTTTAAGGACAACTAGCACAGATACGCAGTATTTT; CDR3aa: CASSLRTTSTDTQYF; abundance: .; d_gene: .; v_gene: TRBV28; j_gene: TRBJ2-3